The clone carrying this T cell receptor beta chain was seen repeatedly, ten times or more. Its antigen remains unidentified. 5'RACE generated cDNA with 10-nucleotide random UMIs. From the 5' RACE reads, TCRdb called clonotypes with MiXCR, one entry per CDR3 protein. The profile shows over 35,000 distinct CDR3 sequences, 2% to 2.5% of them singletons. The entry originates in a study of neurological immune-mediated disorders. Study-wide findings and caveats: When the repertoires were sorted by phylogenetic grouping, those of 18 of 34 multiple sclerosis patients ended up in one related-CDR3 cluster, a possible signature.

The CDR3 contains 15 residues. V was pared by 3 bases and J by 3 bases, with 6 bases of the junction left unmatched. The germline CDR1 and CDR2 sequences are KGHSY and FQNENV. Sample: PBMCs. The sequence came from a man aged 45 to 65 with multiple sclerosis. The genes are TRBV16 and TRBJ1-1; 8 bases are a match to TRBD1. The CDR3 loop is CASSHGQGGYTEAFF. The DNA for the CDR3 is TGTGCCAGCAGCCATGGACAGGGAGGATACACTGAAGCTTTCTTT. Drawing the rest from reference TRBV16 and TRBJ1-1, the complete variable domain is GEEVAQTPKHLVRGEGQKAKLYCAPIKGHSYVFWYQQVLKNEFKFLISFQNENVFDETGMPKERFSAKCLPNSPCSLEIQATKLEDSAVYFCASSHGQGGYTEAFFGQGTRLTVV.